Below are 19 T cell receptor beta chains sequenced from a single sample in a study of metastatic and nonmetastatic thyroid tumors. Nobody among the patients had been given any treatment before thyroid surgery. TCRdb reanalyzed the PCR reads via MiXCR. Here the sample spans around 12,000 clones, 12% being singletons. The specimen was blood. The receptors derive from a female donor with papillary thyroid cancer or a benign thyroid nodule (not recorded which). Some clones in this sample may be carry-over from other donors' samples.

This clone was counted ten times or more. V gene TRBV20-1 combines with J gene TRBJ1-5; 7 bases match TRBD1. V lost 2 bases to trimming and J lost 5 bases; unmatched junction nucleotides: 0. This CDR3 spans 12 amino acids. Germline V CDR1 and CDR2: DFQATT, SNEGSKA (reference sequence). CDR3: CSARQGDQPQHF. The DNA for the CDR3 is TGCAGTGCTAGACAGGGGGATCAGCCCCAGCATTTT.

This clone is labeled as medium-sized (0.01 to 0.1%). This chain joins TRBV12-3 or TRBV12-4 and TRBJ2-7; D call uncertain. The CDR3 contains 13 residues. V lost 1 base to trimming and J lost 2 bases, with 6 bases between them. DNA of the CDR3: TGTGCCAGCAGTTTAGGGCTAGCCTACGAGCAGTACTTC. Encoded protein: CASSLGLAYEQYF.

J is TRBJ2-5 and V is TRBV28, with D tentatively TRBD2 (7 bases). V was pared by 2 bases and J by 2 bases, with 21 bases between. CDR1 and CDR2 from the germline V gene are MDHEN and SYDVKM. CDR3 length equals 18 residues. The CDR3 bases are TGTGCCAGCAGTTTAGAGGGCGTGGGCGGGGGCGGGCAAGAGACCCAGTACTTC. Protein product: CASSLEGVGGGGQETQYF. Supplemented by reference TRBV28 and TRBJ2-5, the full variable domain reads DVKVTQSSRYLVKRTGEKVFLECVQDMDHENMFWYRQDPGLGLRLIYFSYDVKMKEKGDIPEGYSVSREKKERFSLILESASTNQTSMYLCASSLEGVGGGGQETQYFGPGTRLLVL.

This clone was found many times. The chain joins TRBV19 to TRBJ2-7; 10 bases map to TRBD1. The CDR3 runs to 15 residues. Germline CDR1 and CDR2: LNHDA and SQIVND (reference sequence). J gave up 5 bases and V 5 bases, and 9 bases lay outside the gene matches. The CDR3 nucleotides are TGTGCCAGTAGTCCCGGGACAGGGGATGTCCACGAGCAGTACTTC. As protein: CASSPGTGDVHEQYF.

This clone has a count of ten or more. The CDR3 nucleotides read TGCGCCAGCCGTACAGGGTCCCACACTGAAGCTTTCTTT. Translation gives CASRTGSHTEAFF. The chain links TRBV5-1 to TRBJ1-1; TRBD1 might be the D (6 bases). This CDR3 spans 13 amino acids. Per germline, CDR1 SGHRS and CDR2 YFSETQ. The ends were cut back, 7 bases at V and 3 bases at J, with 13 bases in the middle.

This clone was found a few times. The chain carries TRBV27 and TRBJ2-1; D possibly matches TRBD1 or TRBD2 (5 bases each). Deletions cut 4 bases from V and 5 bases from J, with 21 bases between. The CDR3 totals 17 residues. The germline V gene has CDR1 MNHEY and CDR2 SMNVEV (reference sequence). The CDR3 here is CASSSINPGTDNNEQFF. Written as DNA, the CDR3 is TGTGCCAGCAGTTCCATCAACCCCGGGACCGATAACAATGAGCAGTTCTTC.

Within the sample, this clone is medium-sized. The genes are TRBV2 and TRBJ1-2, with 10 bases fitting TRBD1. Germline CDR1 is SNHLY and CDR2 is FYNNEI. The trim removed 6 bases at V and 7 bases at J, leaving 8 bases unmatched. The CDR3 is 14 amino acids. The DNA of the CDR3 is TGTGCCAGCAGGACGACAGGGGGCGCCGGTGGCTACACCTTC. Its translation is CASRTTGGAGGYTF.

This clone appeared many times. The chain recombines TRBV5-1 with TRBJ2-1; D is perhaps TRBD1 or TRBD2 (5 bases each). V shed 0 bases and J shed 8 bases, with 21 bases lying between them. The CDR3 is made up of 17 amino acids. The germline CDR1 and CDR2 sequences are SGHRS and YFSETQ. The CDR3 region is CASSLGTSGPPMDEQFF. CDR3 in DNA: TGCGCCAGCAGCTTGGGTACTTCGGGACCACCAATGGATGAGCAGTTCTTC.

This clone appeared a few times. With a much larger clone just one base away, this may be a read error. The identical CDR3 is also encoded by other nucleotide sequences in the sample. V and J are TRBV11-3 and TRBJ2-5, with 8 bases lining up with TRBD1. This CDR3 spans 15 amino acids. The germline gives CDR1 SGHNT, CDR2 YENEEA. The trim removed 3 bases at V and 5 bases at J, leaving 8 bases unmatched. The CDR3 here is CASSLGTGVSETQYF. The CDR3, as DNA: TGTGCCAGCAGCTTGGGGACAGGCGTTTCGGAGACCCAGTACTTC.

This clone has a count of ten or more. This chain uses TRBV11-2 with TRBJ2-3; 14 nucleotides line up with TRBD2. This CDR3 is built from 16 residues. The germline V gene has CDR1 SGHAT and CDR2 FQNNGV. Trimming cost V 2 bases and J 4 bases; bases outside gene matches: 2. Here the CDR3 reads CASSLRTSGGPDTQYF. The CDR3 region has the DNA TGTGCCAGCAGCTTACGGACTAGCGGGGGGCCAGATACGCAGTATTTT.

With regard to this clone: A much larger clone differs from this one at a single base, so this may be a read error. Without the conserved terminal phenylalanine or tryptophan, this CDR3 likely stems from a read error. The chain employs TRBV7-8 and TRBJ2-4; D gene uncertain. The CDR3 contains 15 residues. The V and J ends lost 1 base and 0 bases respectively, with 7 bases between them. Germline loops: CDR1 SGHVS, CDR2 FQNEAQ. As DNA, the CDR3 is TGTGCCAGCAGCTTAGATCCTGGAGCCAAAAACATTCAGTACTGC. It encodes CASSLDPGAKNIQYC.

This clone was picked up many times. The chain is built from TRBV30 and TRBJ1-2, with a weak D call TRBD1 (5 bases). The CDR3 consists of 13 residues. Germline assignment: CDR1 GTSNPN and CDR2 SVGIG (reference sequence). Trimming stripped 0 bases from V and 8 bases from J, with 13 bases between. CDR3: CAWSVGTAGGYTF. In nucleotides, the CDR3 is TGTGCCTGGAGTGTCGGGACGGCGGGCGGCTACACCTTC. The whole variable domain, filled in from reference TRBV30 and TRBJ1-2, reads SQTIHQWPATLVQPVGSPLSLECTVEGTSNPNLYWYRQAAGRGLQLLFYSVGIGQISSEVPQNLSASRPQDRQFILSSKKLLLSDSGFYLCAWSVGTAGGYTFGSGTRLTVV.

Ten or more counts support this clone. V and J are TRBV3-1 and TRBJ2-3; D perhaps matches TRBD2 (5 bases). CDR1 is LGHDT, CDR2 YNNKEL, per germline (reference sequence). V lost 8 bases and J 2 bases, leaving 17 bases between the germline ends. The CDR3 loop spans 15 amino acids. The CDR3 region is CASAQGSGVTDTQYF. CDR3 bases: TGTGCCAGCGCCCAAGGGAGCGGAGTCACAGATACGCAGTATTTT.

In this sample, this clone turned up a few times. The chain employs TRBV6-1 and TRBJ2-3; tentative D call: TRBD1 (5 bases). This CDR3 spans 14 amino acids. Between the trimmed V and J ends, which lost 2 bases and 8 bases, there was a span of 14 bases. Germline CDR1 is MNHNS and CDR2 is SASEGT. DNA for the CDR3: TGTGCCAGCAGTGAAATCAGGGCTTCAGGTACGCAGTATTTT. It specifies CASSEIRASGTQYF.

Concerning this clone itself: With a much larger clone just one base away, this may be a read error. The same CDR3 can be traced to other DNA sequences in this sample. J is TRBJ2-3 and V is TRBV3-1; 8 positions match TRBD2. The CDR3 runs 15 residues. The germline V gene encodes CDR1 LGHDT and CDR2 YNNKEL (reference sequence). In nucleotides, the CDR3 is TGCGCCAGCAGACTGAGCGGGGGCTTCACAGATACGCAGTATTTT. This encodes CASRLSGGFTDTQYF.

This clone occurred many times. The CDR3 protein is CASSAGTSGTDTQYF. The DNA of the CDR3 is TGTGCCAGCAGCGCCGGGACTAGCGGCACAGATACGCAGTATTTT. This sequence joins TRBV6-4 and TRBJ2-3; TRBD2 matches 10 bases. There are 15 residues in the CDR3. Germline CDR1 and CDR2: MRHNA and SNTAGT. V lost 6 bases to trimming and J lost 1 base; unmatched junction nucleotides: 4.

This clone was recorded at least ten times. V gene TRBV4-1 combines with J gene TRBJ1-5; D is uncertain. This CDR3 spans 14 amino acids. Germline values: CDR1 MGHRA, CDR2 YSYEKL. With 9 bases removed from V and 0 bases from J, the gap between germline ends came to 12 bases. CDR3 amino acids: CASSKLVSNQPQHF. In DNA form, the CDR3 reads TGCGCCAGTTCAAAATTGGTTAGCAATCAGCCCCAGCATTTT.

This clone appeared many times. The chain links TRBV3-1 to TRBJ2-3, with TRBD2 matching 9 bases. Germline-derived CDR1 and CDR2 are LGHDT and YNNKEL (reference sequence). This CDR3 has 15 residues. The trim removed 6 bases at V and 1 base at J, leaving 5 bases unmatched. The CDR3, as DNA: TGTGCCAGCAGTCCAGCGGGGGGTCGCACAGATACGCAGTATTTT. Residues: CASSPAGGRTDTQYF.

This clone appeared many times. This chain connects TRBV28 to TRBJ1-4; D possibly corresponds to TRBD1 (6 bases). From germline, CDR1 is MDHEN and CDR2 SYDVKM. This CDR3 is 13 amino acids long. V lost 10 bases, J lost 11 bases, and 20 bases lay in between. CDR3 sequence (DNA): TGTGCCATCCGGACTGAGGGAGGGGGGAAACTGTTTTTT. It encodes CAIRTEGGGKLFF.